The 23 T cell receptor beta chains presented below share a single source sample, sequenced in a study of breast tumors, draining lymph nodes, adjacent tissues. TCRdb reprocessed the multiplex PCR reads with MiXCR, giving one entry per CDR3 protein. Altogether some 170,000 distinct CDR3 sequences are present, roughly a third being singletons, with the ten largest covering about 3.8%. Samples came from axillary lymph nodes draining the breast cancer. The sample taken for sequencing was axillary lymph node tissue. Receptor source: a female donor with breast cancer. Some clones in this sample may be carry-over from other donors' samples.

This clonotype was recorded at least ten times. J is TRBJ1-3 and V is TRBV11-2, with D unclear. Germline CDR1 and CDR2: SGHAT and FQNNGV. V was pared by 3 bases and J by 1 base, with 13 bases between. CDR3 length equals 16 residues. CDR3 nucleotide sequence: TGTGCCAGCAGCTTTAAGGCCCAAGGGTCTGGAAACACCATATATTTT. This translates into CASSFKAQGSGNTIYF.

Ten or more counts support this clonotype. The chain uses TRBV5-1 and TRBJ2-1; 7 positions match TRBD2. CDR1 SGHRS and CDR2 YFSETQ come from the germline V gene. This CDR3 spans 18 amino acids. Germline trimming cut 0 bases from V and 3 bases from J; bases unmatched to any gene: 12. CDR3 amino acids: CASSLAYVTAGDYNEQFF. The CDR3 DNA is TGCGCCAGCAGCTTGGCCTACGTGACGGCGGGAGACTACAATGAGCAGTTCTTC. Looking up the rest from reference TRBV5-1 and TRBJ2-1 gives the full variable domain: KAGVTQTPRYLIKTRGQQVTLSCSPISGHRSVSWYQQTPGQGLQFLFEYFSETQRNKGNFPGRFSGRQFSNSRSEMNVSTLELGDSALYLCASSLAYVTAGDYNEQFFGPGTRLTVL.

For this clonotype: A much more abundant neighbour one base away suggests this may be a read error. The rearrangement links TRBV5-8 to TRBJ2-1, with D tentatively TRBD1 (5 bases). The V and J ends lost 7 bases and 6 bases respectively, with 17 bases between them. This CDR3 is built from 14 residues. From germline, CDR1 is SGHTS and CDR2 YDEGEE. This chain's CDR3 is CASASIGRANEQFF. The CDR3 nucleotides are TGTGCCAGCGCCTCAATTGGCAGGGCCAATGAGCAGTTCTTC.

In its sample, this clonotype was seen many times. The chain's CDR3 is CSARGFGGGQPQHF. CDR3 nucleotide sequence: TGCAGTGCTAGAGGATTCGGGGGAGGGCAGCCCCAGCATTTT. This chain uses TRBV20-1 with TRBJ1-5, with a tentative D call TRBD1 (5 bases). Trimming shortened V by 1 base and J by 7 bases, and 14 bases separated the two germline ends. CDR3 size: 14 residues. Per the germline V gene, CDR1 is DFQATT and CDR2 is SNEGSKA (reference sequence).

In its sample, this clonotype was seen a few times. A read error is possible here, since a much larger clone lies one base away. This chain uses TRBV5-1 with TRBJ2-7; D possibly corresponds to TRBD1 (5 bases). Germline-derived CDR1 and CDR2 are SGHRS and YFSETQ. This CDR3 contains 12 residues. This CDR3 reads CASTDSSYEHYF. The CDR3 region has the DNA TGCGCCAGCACCGACAGTTCCTACGAGCACTACTTC.

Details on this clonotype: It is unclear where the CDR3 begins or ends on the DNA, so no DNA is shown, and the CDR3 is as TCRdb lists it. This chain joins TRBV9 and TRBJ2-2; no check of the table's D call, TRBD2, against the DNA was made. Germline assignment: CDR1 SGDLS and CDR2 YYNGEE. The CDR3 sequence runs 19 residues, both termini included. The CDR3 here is CASSEVGPPYEQYFGELFF.

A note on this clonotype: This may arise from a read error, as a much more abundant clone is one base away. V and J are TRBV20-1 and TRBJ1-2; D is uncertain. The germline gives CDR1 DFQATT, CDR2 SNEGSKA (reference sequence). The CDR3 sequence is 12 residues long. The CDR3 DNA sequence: TGCAGTGCTAGAGATCTCGGGATCGGCTACGCCTTC. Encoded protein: CSARDLGIGYAF.

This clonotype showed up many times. The CDR3 spells CASSSSRFSGTKGNTIYF. The CDR3 region has the DNA TGTGCCAGCAGCTCTAGTAGGTTTTCCGGGACAAAGGGAAACACCATATATTTT. The rearrangement uses TRBV11-2 and TRBJ1-3; tentative D call: TRBD1 (6 bases). The CDR3 spans 18 residues. The germline V gene has CDR1 SGHAT and CDR2 FQNNGV. Trimming removed 4 bases from V and 4 bases from J, with 23 bases in between.

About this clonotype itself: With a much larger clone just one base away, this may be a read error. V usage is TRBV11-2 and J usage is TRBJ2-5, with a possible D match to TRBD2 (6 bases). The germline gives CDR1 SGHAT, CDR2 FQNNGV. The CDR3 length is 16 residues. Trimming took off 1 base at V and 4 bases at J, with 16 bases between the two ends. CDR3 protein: CASSLVPSASRETQYF. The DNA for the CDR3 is TGTGCCAGCAGCTTAGTGCCTAGCGCGAGTAGAGAGACCCAGTACTTC.

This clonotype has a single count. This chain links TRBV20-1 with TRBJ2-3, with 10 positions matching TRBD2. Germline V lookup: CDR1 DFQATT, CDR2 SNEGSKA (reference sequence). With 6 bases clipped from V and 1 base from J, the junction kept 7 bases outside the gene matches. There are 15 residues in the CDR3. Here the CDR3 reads CSAARTSGGTDTQYF. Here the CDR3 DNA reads TGCAGTGCCGCGAGGACTAGCGGTGGCACAGATACGCAGTATTTT.

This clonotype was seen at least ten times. DNA for the CDR3: TGTGCCAGCAGCGTAGCTTGGTCTAGCGGGAGAGGCAATGAGCAGTTCTTC. Encoded protein: CASSVAWSSGRGNEQFF. V and J are TRBV9 and TRBJ2-1, with TRBD2 identical over 10 bases. CDR1 and CDR2 from the germline V gene are SGDLS and YYNGEE. The CDR3 has 17 residues. After removal of 0 bases from V and 6 bases from J, the junction contained 9 bases not matched to a gene.

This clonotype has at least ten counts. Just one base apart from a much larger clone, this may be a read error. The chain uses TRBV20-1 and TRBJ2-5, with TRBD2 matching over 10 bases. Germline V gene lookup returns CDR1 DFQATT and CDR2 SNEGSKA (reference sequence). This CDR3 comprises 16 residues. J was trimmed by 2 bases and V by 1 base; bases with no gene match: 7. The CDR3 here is CSARGPSGRAQETQYF. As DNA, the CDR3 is TGCAGTGCTAGAGGCCCTAGCGGGAGAGCTCAAGAGACCCAGTACTTC.

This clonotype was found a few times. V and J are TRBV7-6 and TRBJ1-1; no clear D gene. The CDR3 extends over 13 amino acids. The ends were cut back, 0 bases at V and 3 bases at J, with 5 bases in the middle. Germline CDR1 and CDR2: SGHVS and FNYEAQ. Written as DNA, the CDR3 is TGTGCCAGCAGCTTAGCGGTGGACACTGAAGCTTTCTTT. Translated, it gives CASSLAVDTEAFF.

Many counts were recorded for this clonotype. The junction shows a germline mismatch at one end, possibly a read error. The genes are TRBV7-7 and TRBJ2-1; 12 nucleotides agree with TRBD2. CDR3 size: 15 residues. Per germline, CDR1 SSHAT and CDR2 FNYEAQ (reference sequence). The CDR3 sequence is CASSLGLAGSNEQFF. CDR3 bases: TGTGCTAGCAGCTTAGGACTAGCGGGATCCAATGAGCAGTTCTTC.

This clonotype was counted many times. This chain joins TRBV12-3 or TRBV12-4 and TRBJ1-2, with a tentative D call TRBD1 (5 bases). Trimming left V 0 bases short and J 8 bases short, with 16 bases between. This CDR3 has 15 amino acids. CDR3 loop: CASSLARRAMWGYTF. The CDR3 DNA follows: TGTGCCAGCAGTTTAGCGCGCAGGGCGATGTGGGGCTACACCTTC.

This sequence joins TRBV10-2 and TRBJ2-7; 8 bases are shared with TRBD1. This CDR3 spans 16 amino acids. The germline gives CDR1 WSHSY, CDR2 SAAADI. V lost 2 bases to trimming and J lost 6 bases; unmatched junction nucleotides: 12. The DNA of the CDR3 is TGCGCCAGCAGTGAGGACAGGGGAACAGGGCCCACCGAGCAGTACTTC. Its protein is CASSEDRGTGPTEQYF.

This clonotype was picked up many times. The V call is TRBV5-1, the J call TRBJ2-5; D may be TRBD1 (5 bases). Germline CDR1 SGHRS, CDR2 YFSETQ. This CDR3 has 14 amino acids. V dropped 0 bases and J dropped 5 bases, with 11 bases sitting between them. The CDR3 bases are TGCGCCAGCAGCTTGGTAGGGGCGAGGGAGACCCAGTACTTC. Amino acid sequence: CASSLVGARETQYF.

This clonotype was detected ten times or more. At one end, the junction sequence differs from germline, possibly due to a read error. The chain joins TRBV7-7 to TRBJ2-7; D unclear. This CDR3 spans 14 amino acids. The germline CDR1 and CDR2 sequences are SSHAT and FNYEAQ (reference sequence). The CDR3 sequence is CASSLADGSYEQYF. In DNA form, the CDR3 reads TGTGCTAGCAGCTTAGCCGACGGTAGCTACGAGCAGTACTTC.

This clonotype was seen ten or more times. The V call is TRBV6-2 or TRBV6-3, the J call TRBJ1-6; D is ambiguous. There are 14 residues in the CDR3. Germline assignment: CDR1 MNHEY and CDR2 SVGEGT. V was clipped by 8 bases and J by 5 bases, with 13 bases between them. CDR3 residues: CASSWTLNNSPLHF. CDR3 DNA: TGTGCCAGCTCTTGGACCCTGAATAATTCACCCCTCCACTTT.

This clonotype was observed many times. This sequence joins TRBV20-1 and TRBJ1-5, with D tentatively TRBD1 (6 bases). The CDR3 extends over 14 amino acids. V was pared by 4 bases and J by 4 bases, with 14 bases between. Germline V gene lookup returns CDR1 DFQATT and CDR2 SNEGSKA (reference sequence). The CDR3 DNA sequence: TGCAGTGCTACGGGAGGACAGCTAAATCAGCCCCAGCATTTT. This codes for CSATGGQLNQPQHF.

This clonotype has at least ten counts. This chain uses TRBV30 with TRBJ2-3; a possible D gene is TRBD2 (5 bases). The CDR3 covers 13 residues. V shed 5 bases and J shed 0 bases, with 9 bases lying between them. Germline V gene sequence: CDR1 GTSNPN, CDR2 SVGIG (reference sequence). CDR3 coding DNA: TGTGCCTGGGCGCCGGGGAGCACAGATACGCAGTATTTT. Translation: CAWAPGSTDTQYF.

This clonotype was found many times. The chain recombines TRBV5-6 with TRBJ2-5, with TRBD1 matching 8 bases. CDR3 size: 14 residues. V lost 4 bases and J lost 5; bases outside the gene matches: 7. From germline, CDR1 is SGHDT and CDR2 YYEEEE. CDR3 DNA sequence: TGTGCCAGCAGCCTCAGACAGGGGTGGGAGACCCAGTACTTC. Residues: CASSLRQGWETQYF.

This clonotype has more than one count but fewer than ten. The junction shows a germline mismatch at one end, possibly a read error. The CDR3 sequence: CASSLGTGAGELFF. The CDR3 DNA follows: TGTGCCAGCAGCTTAGGTACAGGGGCCGGGGAACTGTTTTTT. V and J are TRBV7-2 and TRBJ2-2, with 7 nucleotides matching TRBD1. Germline lookup yields CDR1 SGHTA and CDR2 FQGNSA. The CDR3 consists of 14 residues.